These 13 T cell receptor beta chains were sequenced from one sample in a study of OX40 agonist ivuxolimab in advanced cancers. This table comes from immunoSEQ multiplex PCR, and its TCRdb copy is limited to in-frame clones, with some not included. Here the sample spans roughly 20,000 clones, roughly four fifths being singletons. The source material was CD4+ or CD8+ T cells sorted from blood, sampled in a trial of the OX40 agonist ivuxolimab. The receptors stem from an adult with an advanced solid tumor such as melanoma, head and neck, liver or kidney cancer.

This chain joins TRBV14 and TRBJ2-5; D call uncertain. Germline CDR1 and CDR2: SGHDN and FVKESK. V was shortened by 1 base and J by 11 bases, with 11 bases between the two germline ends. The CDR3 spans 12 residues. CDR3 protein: CASSQGFSEQYF. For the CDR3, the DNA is TGTGCCAGCAGCCAAGGGTTCTCTGAGCAGTACTTC.

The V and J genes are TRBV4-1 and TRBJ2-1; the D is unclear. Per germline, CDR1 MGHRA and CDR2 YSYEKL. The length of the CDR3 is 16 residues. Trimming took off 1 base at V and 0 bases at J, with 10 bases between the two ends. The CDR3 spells CASSQVNMVSYNEQFF. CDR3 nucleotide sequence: TGCGCCAGCAGCCAAGTAAACATGGTCTCCTACAATGAGCAGTTCTTC.

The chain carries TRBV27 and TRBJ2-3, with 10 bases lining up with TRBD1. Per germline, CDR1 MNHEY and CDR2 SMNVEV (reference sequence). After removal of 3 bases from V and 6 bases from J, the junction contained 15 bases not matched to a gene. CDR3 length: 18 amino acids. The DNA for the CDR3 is TGTGCCAGCAGTTTGCAATGGAGACAGGGGGCCCCGGAGGATACGCAGTATTTT. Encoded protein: CASSLQWRQGAPEDTQYF.

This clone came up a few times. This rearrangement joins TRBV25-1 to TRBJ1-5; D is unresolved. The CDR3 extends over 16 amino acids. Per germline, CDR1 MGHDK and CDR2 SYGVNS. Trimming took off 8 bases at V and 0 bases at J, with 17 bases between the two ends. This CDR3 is CASSAYGQYSNQPQHF. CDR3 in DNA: TGTGCCAGCTCTGCGTACGGGCAGTATAGCAATCAGCCCCAGCATTTT.

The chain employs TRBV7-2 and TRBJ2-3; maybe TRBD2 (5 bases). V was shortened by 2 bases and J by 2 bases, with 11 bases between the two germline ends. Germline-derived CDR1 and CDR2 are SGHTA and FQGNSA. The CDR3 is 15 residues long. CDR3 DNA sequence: TGTGCCAGCAGCTTACGGTCGGGATTCACAGATACGCAGTATTTT. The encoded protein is CASSLRSGFTDTQYF.

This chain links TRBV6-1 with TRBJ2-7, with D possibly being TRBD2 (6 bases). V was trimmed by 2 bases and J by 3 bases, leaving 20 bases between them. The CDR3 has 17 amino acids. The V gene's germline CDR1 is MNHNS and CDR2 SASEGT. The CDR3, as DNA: TGTGCCAGCAGTGAAAAGGGGTGGGGCCAGGGAGGCTACGAGCAGTACTTC. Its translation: CASSEKGWGQGGYEQYF.

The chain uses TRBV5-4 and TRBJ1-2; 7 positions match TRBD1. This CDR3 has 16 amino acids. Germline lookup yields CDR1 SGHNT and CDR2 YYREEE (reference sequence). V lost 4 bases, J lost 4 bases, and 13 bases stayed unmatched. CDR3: CASSRLEGGVGYGYTF. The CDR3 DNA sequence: TGTGCCAGCAGCCGATTAGAAGGGGGCGTGGGCTATGGCTACACCTTC.

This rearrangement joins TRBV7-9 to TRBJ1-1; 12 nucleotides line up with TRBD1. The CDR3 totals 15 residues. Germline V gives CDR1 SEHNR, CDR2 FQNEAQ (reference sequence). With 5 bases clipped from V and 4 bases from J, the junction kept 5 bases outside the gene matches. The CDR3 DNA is TGTGCCAGCAGCCCTGGGACAGGGGGCGGCACTGAAGCTTTCTTT. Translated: CASSPGTGGGTEAFF. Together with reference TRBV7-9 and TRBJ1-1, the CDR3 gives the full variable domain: DTGVSQNPRHKITKRGQNVTFRCDPISEHNRLYWYRQTLGQGPEFLTYFQNEAQLEKSRLLSDRFSAERPKGSFSTLEIQRTEQGDSAMYLCASSPGTGGGTEAFFGQGTRLTVV.

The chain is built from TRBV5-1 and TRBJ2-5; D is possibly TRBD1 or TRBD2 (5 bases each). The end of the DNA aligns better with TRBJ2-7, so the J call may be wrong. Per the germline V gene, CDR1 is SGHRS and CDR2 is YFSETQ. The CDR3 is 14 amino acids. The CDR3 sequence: CASNRDPSSYEQYF. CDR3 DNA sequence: TGCGCCAGCAACCGGGACCCTAGCTCCTACGAGCAGTACTTC.

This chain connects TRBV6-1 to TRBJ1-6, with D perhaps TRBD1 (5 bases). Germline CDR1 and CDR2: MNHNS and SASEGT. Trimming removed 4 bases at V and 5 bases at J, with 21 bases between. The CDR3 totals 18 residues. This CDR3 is CASSVEGPRNGNNSPLHF. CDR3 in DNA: TGTGCCAGCAGTGTAGAGGGGCCAAGGAACGGTAATAATTCACCCCTCCACTTT.

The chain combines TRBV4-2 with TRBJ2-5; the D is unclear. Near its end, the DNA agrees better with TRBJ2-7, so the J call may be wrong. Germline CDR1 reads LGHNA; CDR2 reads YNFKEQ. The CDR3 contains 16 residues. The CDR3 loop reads CASSQEGQSFPYEQYF. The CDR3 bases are TGTGCCAGCAGCCAAGAGGGCCAGTCATTCCCCTACGAGCAGTACTTC.

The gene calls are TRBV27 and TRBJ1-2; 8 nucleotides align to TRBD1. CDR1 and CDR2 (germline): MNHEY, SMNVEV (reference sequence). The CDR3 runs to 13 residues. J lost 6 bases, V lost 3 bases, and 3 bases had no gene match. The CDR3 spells CASSLNRGDGYTF. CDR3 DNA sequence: TGTGCCAGCAGTTTGAACAGGGGGGATGGCTACACCTTC.

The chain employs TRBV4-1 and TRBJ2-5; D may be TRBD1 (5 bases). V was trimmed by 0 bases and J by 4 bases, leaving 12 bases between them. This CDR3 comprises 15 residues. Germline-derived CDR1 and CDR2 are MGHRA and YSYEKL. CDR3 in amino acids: CASSQEGHATETQYF. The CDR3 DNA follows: TGCGCCAGCAGCCAAGAAGGACACGCCACAGAGACCCAGTACTTC.